This TCR beta chain was recorded in a study of cytomegalovirus exposure and HLA in healthy donors (dated by TCRdb to the late 2010s). Regarding the research as a whole: An earlier analysis of more than 550 of the donors reported approximately 300 Gb of sequence data and 117 million unique TCR beta sequences obtained from around 190 million T cells. An early release covering roughly 580 HLA-typed donors comprised about 320 gigabases of sequencing data and approximately 85 million unique TCR sequences. On average, around 240,000 unique TCR beta nucleotide sequences were sequenced per donor among 350 to 400 genotyped donors of the cohort, with roughly 18% of those sequences being non-productive. Donor age, sex, ethnicity and CMV serostatus were collected together with the repertoire data. HLA typing covered class I and class II loci at four-digit resolution. All discovery cohort repertoires had been generated using a single sequencing platform. A later genetic analysis used genome-wide SNP genotypes for about three fifths of the roughly 700 donors, treating that subset as a discovery cohort. The T cell repertoires of several hundred subjects were profiled by immunosequencing and related to cytomegalovirus serostatus. Because of strong linkage in the cohort, roughly five DR-DQ haplotypes were treated as single units for association and clustering. The later analysis used no new phenotypic data to find candidate immune exposures, relying instead on TCR beta sequences and their occurrence across donors. A later analysis re-examined previously published TCR beta repertoires from more than 650 donors and added high-resolution HLA genotyping to investigate patterns of TCR occurrence. An earlier analysis of several hundred of the donors applied high-throughput TCR beta sequencing to assess whether each TCR beta V gene segment acted as functional or pseudogenic. The study aimed to test whether signatures of past pathogen exposure could be identified by cataloging public T cell receptors. To predict cytomegalovirus infection status, the study brought together high-throughput TCR immunosequencing, statistical association of individual TCRs with disease status, and machine learning. Of the approximately 400 genotyped donors, 81% were placed in the genetic ancestry cluster associated with self-reported Caucasian donors. In addition to the first cohort of 666 subjects, a separate validation cohort of approximately 130 different subjects was used. Typing coverage differed by locus: A, B, C, DRB1 and DQB1 were typed in about 629-630 donors, DQA1 in 500 to 550, DPA1 in approximately 600, and DPB1 in 472. The full study reports these points: A further reported finding was that TCR beta sequences accurately predicted the HLA-A and HLA-B alleles for most subjects in the first cohort. The presence/absence analyses assumed that sequencing depth was roughly uniform across donors, and that assumption may not be true. Because some donors lacked HLA typing at each locus, the association tests relied only on the typed subset. Cytomegalovirus status was reported to be diagnosed by the classifier with high specificity and sensitivity in both the original and validation cohorts. The cohort was sequenced for TCR beta chains only, and without alpha or paired-chain data the features that could be detected were limited. A cluster of highly shared sequence variants was judged likely to represent a technical artifact of the sequencing pipeline. Assigning TCR associations to individual alleles was difficult when HLA alleles, especially DR and DQ, strongly co-occurred. According to the authors, the approach could potentially be generalized to other disease states and immunological phenotypes. In a later analysis, HLA-associated TCR beta chains were found to be more clonally expanded and to have lower generation probabilities than equally common non-associated chains. Most TCR sequences were observed very rarely across donors, whereas some public TCRs were present in many individuals. Several of the top co-occurrence clusters appeared to be linked to parvovirus B19, influenza, CMV and Epstein-Barr virus, according to a later analysis. Specific HLA alleles were associated with 15,000 to 20,000 TCR beta sequences at a false discovery rate of 0.05 in a later analysis. CMV serostatus was the only immune exposure information available for the cohort. Compared with the roughly 670-donor mean, donors in an Asian-associated ancestry cluster had fewer N-insertions in productive TCRs, according to a later genetic analysis. A later genetic analysis associated a missense DCLRE1C variant with V-gene and J-gene trimming of TCR beta chains, and an independent cohort replicated the association. A total of 150 to 200 TCR beta chains were listed by the study as associated with cytomegalovirus. In vitro tests confirmed that three of the cytomegalovirus-associated TCR beta chains recognize cytomegalovirus antigens. In a later analysis, TCR association rates were found to vary across HLA loci, with the most associated TCRs seen for DRB1 alleles and the fewest for HLA-C alleles. Because counts were too low, roughly 16 rarely observed V segments, including chromosome 9 orphons, were left out of the earlier analysis of 500 to 650 of the donors. Some IMGT-functional V segments, including TRBV6-2 and TRBV6-3, could not be told apart with the 87-base-pair reads, so those segments were excluded. Linkage disequilibrium might explain the correlated functional status among segregating V segments, but an unknown experimental factor could not be ruled out. An earlier analysis of some 590 of the donors showed that most TCR beta V segments appeared in productive rearrangements either about 87% or about 30% of the time, which broadly matched IMGT annotations. Most CMV-associated TCR beta chains appeared to be HLA-restricted in a later analysis, and the HLA associations seemed to be driven largely by CMV exposure.

Note on this clone: The clone's antigen remains unknown. Base qualities are not provided; no much larger clone lies one nucleotide away.

Libraries were built with the immunoSEQ multiplex PCR assay. A mixture of 60 forward primers for TCR Vbeta segments and 13 reverse primers for TCR Jbeta segments was used in the multiplex PCR. A multiplex PCR assay on genomic DNA amplified the CDR3 region of rearranged TCR beta genes. The Illumina HiSeq System was used to sequence the amplified TCR beta libraries as 87-base-pair reads. The paper's processing steps were these. A later analysis tallied about 77 million unique TCR beta chains across the 550 to 850 repertoires, and approximately 11 million of those chains were shared by two or more donors. Raw reads were error-corrected and collapsed into unique sequences by a nearest-neighbor algorithm in which closely related sequences were merged to remove PCR and sequencing errors. To assign V, D and J gene segments, CDR3 sequences were aligned to IMGT reference sequences. For a sequence to be retained, a match of at least six nucleotides to both a V gene segment and a J gene segment was required. A rearrangement was called productive if the CDR3 had no stop codons and remained in frame with V and J, and every other rearrangement was called non-productive. Following IMGT convention, CDR3 was defined as the stretch from the second conserved V-encoded cysteine up to the conserved J-encoded phenylalanine. The earlier analysis of about 500 of the donors excluded sequences that lacked an unambiguous match to a single V gene segment. An earlier analysis of just under 600 of the donors called V segments functional above 56.7% productive rearrangements and segregating when the between-donor standard deviation exceeded 5%. To diagnose cytomegalovirus status from the catalog of TCR beta chain sequences, a statistical classification framework was built. In a later analysis, V and J genes were assigned by comparing TCR nucleotide sequences against IMGT/GENE-DB human TR gene sequences. In a later analysis, CDR3 sequences and most-parsimonious VDJ recombination scenarios were assigned using the TCRdist pipeline. In a later analysis, each TCR beta chain was defined by its CDR3 amino acid sequence together with its V-gene family, and reads lacking a unique V-gene family were excluded. In a later analysis, 450 to 600 highly shared, low-generation-probability nucleotide sequences were removed to address suspected cross-contamination and a sequencing artifact. For each public chain, a later analysis derived a clonal expansion index from normalized ranks of inferred template counts within each repertoire. In a later analysis, generation probabilities were computed using a VDJ recombination model fitted to out-of-frame rearrangements, and the results were checked against IGoR. In a later analysis, TCR-TCR, TCR-HLA and TCR-CMV co-occurrence was scored with hypergeometric tests, and a repertoire-size bias correction was applied to TCR pairs. In a later analysis, false discovery rates were estimated by permuting HLA or CMV assignments 20 times. In a later analysis, co-occurring TCRs were grouped using DBSCAN, and TCRdist sequence similarity was added for clustering within HLA-allele-positive subsets. Co-occurrence clustering excluded repertoires with fewer than 30,000 or more than 120,000 public chains, plus five with anomalous nucleotide sharing. The table was pulled from immuneACCESS by TCRdb, which kept in-frame rearrangements only. Such tables lose some clones; where checked, under half of the loss comes from unresolved V genes, and the rest has no known cause. D and trimming come from the DNA, and the V and J calls and clone size come from that table. This sample lists 180,000 or so clones; approximately 82% were detected once. The leading ten clones occupy about 7.6% of the sample.

The CDR3 starts with the cysteine, ends with the phenylalanine, and has 14 residues. This entry keeps only the CDR3 DNA: 42 bases, framed from base 1. Trimmed from V: 3 bases; trimmed from J: 6 bases; junction bases lacking a gene match: 7. CDR1 is given as SGHTA and CDR2 as FQGNSA, both from the germline V gene. The cohort consisted of hundreds of healthy bone marrow donors. Cohort members were all nominally healthy when sampled, although unrecorded immune exposures were likely present. The donor was CMV seropositive and belonged to the group of 250 to 300 seropositive cohort members. Every donor gave a peripheral blood sample, and the peripheral blood mononuclear cells from that sample were used for TCR beta sequencing. Genomic DNA extraction from the blood cell samples was performed with the Qiagen DNeasy Blood Extraction Kit.

The chain uses TRBV7-2 and TRBJ1-2; the junction holds 7 bases that match TRBD1. The receptor's source is a woman in her 40s in good health and CMV-seropositive. Sequencing was done on a sample of PBMCs. The CDR3 here reads CASSLDGTANGYTF. The DNA sequence is as follows: TGTGCCAGCAGCTTGGACGGGACAGCTAATGGCTACACCTTC.